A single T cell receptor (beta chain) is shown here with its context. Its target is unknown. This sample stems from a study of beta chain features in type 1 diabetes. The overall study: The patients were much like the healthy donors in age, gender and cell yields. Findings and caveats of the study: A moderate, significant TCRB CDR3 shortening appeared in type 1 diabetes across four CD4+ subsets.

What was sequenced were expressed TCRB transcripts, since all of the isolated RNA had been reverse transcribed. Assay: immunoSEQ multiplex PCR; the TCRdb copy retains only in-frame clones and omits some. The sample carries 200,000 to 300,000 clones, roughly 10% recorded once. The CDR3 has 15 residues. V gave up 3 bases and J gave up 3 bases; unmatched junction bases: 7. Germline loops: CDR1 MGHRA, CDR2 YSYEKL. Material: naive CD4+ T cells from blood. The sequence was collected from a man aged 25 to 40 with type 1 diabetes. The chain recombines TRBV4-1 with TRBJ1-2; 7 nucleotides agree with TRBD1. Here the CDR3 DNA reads TGCGCCAGCAGCCAGAACAGGGGAACCGACTATGGCTACACCTTC. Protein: CASSQNRGTDYGYTF.